This TCR beta chain was observed in a study of identical twins. Donors uniformly comprised healthy Caucasians. A universal primer binding site was introduced by template switching. The final cDNA contained unique molecular identifiers. TCRdb itself ran the 5' RACE reads through MiXCR, one entry per CDR3 protein. The sample consists of some 1,700,000 distinct CDR3 sequences, roughly 35% of them appearing once. The TCR was taken from a newborn girl in good health. The sequencing input was cord blood.

The DNA for the CDR3 is TGTGCCAGCAGCTTCGGGACAGCCCCCACAGATACGCAGTATTTT. It translates to CASSFGTAPTDTQYF. The chain carries TRBV5-6 and TRBJ2-3; 7 positions agree with TRBD1. Germline CDR1 is SGHDT and CDR2 is YYEEEE. CDR3 length: 15 amino acids. The junction had 5 bases not matched to a gene; V was cut back by 2 bases and J by 2 bases.